This TCR beta chain emerged from a study of technical replicates of blood from a handful of donors. CDR1 is MNHEY, CDR2 SMNVEV, per germline (reference sequence). V was cut by 1 base and J by 6 bases, with 16 bases left in between. The CDR3 loop spans 16 amino acids. Profiled with immunoSEQ multiplex PCR; TCRdb holds only in-frame clones, not every one. The table has 90,000 or so clones, 95% seen once; the top ten hold under 0.35%. The gene calls are TRBV27 and TRBJ1-5; weak D call: TRBD1 (5 bases). Sequencing was done on a sample of T cells isolated from PBMCs. This clonotype was sampled from a human donor in good health. In nucleotides, the CDR3 is TGTGCCAGCAGTTTATTGGCAGGGCATGTAAGTCAGCCCCAGCATTTT. Its translation: CASSLLAGHVSQPQHF.